The source of this T cell receptor (beta chain) is a study of T cells in Graves' hyperthyroidism and ophthalmopathy. Study outcomes and limitations: Blood also showed most of the thyroid clonotypes that were expanded above 0.001.

As to this clonotype: The target antigen is unknown.

Patients were excluded for uncontrolled infection, other autoimmune disease, pregnancy or lactation. The germline CDR1 and CDR2 sequences are MNHEY and SVGAGI. This CDR3 is 17 amino acids long. Trimming cost V 0 bases and J 1 base, with 16 bases left between them. The TCR beta CDR3 regions underwent amplification using RNA transcripts as the source. HTBI primers were the set used in a first-round RT-PCR of the TCR CDR3. TCRdb itself ran the multiplex PCR reads through MiXCR, one entry per CDR3 protein. This sample yields around 720,000 distinct CDR3 sequences, of which under 45% are seen a single time; approximately 31% belongs to the top ten.

The TCR sequence derives from a woman between 35 and 50 years old with Graves' hyperthyroidism. Sequenced material: blood. The chain carries TRBV6-5 and TRBJ2-7, with D perhaps given as TRBD1 or TRBD2 (5 bases each). The CDR3 loop reads CASSYSMTRERSYEQYF. For the CDR3, the DNA is TGTGCCAGCAGTTACTCGATGACCAGGGAGAGGTCCTACGAGCAGTACTTC.